This record covers a single T cell receptor (beta chain). Its antigen remains unknown. This CDR3 is 14 amino acids long. Trimming stripped 4 bases from V and 6 bases from J, with 16 bases between. Germline V CDR1 and CDR2: SGHTA, FQGNSA. This sample stems from a study of T cell repertoires in cytomegalovirus infection. Broader study findings: CMV carriers with the relevant HLA were identified by cumulative public TCR beta family frequency.

TCRdb re-analysed the reads in MiXCR, keeping a single row per CDR3 protein. The sample yields fewer than 350,000 distinct CDR3 sequences, more than 8% seen once. What was sequenced was PBMCs. The chain uses TRBV7-2 and TRBJ2-7, with D perhaps assigned TRBD1 or TRBD2 (5 bases each). This TCR was sampled from a human donor in good health (CMV status not recorded). Some clones in this sample may be carry-over from other donors' samples. This CDR3 is CASSSSGAPSEQYF. CDR3 sequence (DNA): TGTGCCAGCAGCTCCTCCGGGGCCCCGTCCGAGCAGTACTTC.